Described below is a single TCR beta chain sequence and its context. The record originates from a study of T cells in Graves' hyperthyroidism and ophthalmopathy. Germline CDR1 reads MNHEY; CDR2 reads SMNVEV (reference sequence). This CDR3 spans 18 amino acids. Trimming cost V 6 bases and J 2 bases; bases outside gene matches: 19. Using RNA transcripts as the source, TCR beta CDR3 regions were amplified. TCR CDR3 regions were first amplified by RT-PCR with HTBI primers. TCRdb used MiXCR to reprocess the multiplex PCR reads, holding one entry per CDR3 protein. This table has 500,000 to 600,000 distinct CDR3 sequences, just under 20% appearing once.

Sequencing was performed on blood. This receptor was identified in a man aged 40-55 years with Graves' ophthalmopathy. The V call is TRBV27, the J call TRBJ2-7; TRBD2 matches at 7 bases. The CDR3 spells CASRGGGVTSQNPYEQYF. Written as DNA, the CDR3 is TGTGCCAGCAGGGGGGGGGGGGTCACGTCCCAGAACCCCTACGAGCAGTACTTC.